This T cell receptor (beta chain) derives from a study of blood T cell repertoires in COVID-19. The overall study: T cells, B-cell-depleted T cells, or PBMCs provided the cDNA or gDNA that served as material.

Authors' methods: Amplification of reference gene primers was used by the study to estimate nucleated cell counts. Data came from immunoSEQ multiplex PCR; TCRdb stores just in-frame clones and leaves some out. Clonal size and the V and J genes are those of that table, whereas D and trimming came from the DNA. The table lists 150,000 or so clones, approximately 88% of them singletons. The receptor comes from a human donor in a cohort sampled during active COVID-19. The specimen sequenced was peripheral blood.

The CDR3 region is CASSLRDRGPASTDTQYF. CDR3 in DNA: TGTGCCAGCAGCCTCCGGGACAGGGGACCTGCTAGCACAGATACGCAGTATTTT. This chain connects TRBV7-9 to TRBJ2-3, with TRBD1 identical over 10 bases. The germline V gene encodes CDR1 SEHNR and CDR2 FQNEAQ (reference sequence). CDR3 length equals 18 residues. The trim removed 5 bases at V and 0 bases at J, leaving 11 bases unmatched.